This record covers a single TCR beta chain. All recovered Cohort 3 donors got two negative PCRs, got clearance, or saw symptom resolution. Original handling: Reference gene primer amplification yielded estimated nucleated cell counts. Produced via immunoSEQ multiplex PCR; TCRdb's table is partial and in-frame only. That table furnishes V, J and clone size, whereas the DNA furnished D and trimming. This sample has around 190,000 clones, with around 90% found just once. This sample was included in a study of blood T cell repertoires in COVID-19. Study-wide context: Collection of acute and convalescent COVID-19 samples took place in the United States, Italy and Spain.

Germline loops: CDR1 SNHLY, CDR2 FYNNEI. The CDR3 has 13 amino acids. V dropped 6 bases and J dropped 0 bases, with 8 bases sitting between them. This chain uses TRBV2 with TRBJ1-1; D gene uncertain. This clonotype originated in a woman aged 18-29 years who had recovered from COVID-19. Sequencing used PBMCs or T cells enriched from blood (not recorded which). CDR3 in amino acids: CASRIAVNTEAFF. CDR3 coding DNA: TGTGCCAGCAGGATCGCAGTGAACACTGAAGCTTTCTTT.